This T cell receptor (beta chain) was sequenced in a study of blood T cell repertoires in COVID-19. Study-level background: Whether acute or convalescent, the COVID-19 samples came from the United States, Italy and Spain. Sample material is recorded as cDNA or gDNA derived from T cells, B-cell-depleted T cells, or PBMCs.

Under the authors' procedure: Amplifying reference gene primers gave estimates of nucleated cell counts. Data came from immunoSEQ multiplex PCR; TCRdb stores just in-frame clones and leaves some out. V and J calls and clone size follow that table, whereas D and trimming were derived from the DNA. The data show some 150,000 clones, 60% to 80% seen once. Looked up from germline, CDR1 is SNHLY and CDR2 is FYNNEI. V lost 4 bases, J lost 4 bases, and 11 bases stayed unmatched. CDR3 size: 16 residues. This clone was observed once. The clonotype comes from a woman in her 50s with active or convalescent COVID-19. The rearrangement uses TRBV2 and TRBJ2-7, with TRBD1 identical over 9 bases. Sequencing was carried out using peripheral blood. The chain's CDR3 is CASSVAHPGQGYEQYF. DNA for the CDR3: TGTGCCAGCAGTGTAGCCCACCCGGGACAGGGTTACGAGCAGTACTTC.